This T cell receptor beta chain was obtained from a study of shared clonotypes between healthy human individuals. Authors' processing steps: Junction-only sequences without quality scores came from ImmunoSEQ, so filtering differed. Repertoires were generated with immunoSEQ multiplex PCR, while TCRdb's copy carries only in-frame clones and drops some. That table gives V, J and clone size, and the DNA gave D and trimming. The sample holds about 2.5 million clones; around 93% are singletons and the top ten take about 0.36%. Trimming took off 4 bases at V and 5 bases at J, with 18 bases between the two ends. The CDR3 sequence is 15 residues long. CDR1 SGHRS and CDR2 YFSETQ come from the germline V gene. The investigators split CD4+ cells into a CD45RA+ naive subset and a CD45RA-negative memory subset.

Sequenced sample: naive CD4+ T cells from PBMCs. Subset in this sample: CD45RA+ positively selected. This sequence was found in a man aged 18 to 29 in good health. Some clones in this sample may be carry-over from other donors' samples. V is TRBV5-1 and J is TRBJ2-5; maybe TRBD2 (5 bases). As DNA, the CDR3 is TGCGCCAGCAGCCCGAATTTGGGTACGGGGGAGACCCAGTACTTC. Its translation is CASSPNLGTGETQYF.